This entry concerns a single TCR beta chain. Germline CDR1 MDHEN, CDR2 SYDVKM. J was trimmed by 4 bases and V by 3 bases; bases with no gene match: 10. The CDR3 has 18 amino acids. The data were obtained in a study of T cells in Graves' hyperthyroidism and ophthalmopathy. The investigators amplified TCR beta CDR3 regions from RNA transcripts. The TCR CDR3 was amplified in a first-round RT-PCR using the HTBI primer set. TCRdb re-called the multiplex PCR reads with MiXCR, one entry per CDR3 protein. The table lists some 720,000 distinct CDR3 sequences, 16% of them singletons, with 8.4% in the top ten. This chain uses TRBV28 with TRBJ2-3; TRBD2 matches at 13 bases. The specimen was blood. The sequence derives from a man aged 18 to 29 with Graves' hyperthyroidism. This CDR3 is CASSFPTSGRALSDTQYF. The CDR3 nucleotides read TGTGCCAGCAGTTTCCCTACTAGCGGGAGGGCCTTGTCAGATACGCAGTATTTT.